The 12 T cell receptor beta chains listed next were all sequenced from one sample in a study of blood T cell repertoires in COVID-19. Measured with immunoSEQ multiplex PCR; TCRdb has only the in-frame clones, and not every one. This table holds around 380,000 clones, about 90% found once. Sequenced input: PBMCs or T cells enriched from blood (not recorded which). The receptors here all came from a man aged 25-45 years who had recovered from COVID-19.

This clone has only one observation. This chain connects TRBV6-5 to TRBJ2-1; possible D gene TRBD2, 6 bases. CDR1 is MNHEY, CDR2 SVGAGI, per germline. V shed 11 bases and J shed 9 bases, with 14 bases lying between them. This CDR3 comprises 11 residues. CDR3 in amino acids: CALEGSGEQFF. The CDR3 DNA sequence: TGTGCCTTGGAGGGGTCCGGTGAGCAGTTCTTC.

The V gene is TRBV5-1, the J gene TRBJ2-7, with a possible D match to TRBD1 (5 bases). The V end lost 4 bases, the J end lost 2 bases, and 16 bases lay between the germline ends. CDR1 SGHRS and CDR2 YFSETQ come from the germline V gene. The CDR3 totals 15 residues. The CDR3 DNA follows: TGCGCCAGCAGCGAGATGAAGGGGTTAGCCTACGAGCAGTACTTC. Its protein is CASSEMKGLAYEQYF. The full variable domain, in which reference TRBV5-1 and TRBJ2-7 provide the parts outside the CDR3, is KAGVTQTPRYLIKTRGQQVTLSCSPISGHRSVSWYQQTPGQGLQFLFEYFSETQRNKGNFPGRFSGRQFSNSRSEMNVSTLELGDSALYLCASSEMKGLAYEQYFGPGTRLTVT.

This sequence joins TRBV5-1 and TRBJ1-5; D possibly corresponds to TRBD1 (5 bases). Germline CDR1 and CDR2: SGHRS and YFSETQ. V was shortened by 1 base and J by 7 bases, with 9 bases between the two germline ends. This CDR3 spans 13 amino acids. Written as DNA, the CDR3 is TGCGCCAGCAGCTTGTCAGGGTTACAGCCCCAGCATTTT. Translating it yields CASSLSGLQPQHF.

This chain uses TRBV4-1 with TRBJ2-7; 7 bases are a match to TRBD2. The junction had 17 bases not matched to a gene; V was cut back by 3 bases and J by 0 bases. This CDR3 has 19 residues. In germline, CDR1 is MGHRA, CDR2 YSYEKL. The CDR3 loop is CASSQDRGGGTKSSYEQYF. For the CDR3, the DNA is TGCGCCAGCAGCCAGGATCGGGGCGGGGGTACCAAGAGCTCCTACGAGCAGTACTTC.

The gene calls are TRBV3-1 (or the pseudogene TRBV3-2) and TRBJ2-3; 9 bases agree with TRBD1. CDR1 is LGHDT and CDR2 is YNNKEL in the germline V gene (reference sequence). J was trimmed by 4 bases and V by 1 base; bases with no gene match: 12. The CDR3 is made up of 18 amino acids. The CDR3 spells CASSQVVYDRGNADTQYF. The CDR3 DNA is TGTGCCAGCAGCCAAGTCGTTTACGACAGGGGGAACGCAGATACGCAGTATTTT.

This sequence joins TRBV5-6 and TRBJ1-6; D call uncertain. Germline CDR1 and CDR2: SGHDT and YYEEEE. The CDR3 runs to 15 residues. Trimming took 0 bases from V and 7 from J, leaving 11 bases between them. The CDR3 region has the DNA TGTGCCAGCAGCTTGGCCCCGGTTTCCAATTCACCCCTCCACTTT. This codes for CASSLAPVSNSPLHF.

V is TRBV4-3 and J is TRBJ1-1; D possibly corresponds to TRBD1 (5 bases). Looked up from germline, CDR1 is LGHNA and CDR2 is YSLEER. The CDR3 consists of 14 residues. The germline V and J ends were trimmed by 0 bases and 11 bases, with 16 bases remaining between them. DNA for the CDR3: TGCGCCAGCAGCCAAGAGGGCAGGGCCCCTGGGGCTTTCTTT. It is translated as CASSQEGRAPGAFF.

This clone was detected once. The chain joins TRBV4-3 to TRBJ2-7; the match to TRBD1 covers 8 bases. The CDR3 contains 16 residues. The J segment lost 5 bases and the V segment lost 1 base, leaving 10 bases of the junction unmatched. CDR1 and CDR2 from the germline V gene are LGHNA and YSLEER. The CDR3 reads CASSQGQTGEVHEQYF. The CDR3 DNA reads as TGCGCCAGCAGCCAAGGGCAGACAGGGGAGGTCCACGAGCAGTACTTC.

This chain connects TRBV18 to TRBJ1-1; 7 nucleotides match TRBD1. V lost 3 bases to trimming and J lost 6 bases; unmatched junction nucleotides: 7. The germline V gene encodes CDR1 KGHSH and CDR2 LQKENI. The CDR3 is 14 amino acids. The CDR3 reads CASSPMTGSAEAFF. CDR3 coding DNA: TGTGCCAGCTCACCGATGACAGGGTCGGCTGAAGCTTTCTTT.

This chain connects TRBV30 to TRBJ1-6; 9 bases align to TRBD1. CDR3 length: 17 amino acids. Per the germline V gene, CDR1 is GTSNPN and CDR2 is SVGIG (reference sequence). Trimming cost V 8 bases and J 10 bases; bases outside gene matches: 21. The CDR3 loop is CASDQMGQGSWGSPLHF. CDR3 nucleotides: TGTGCCAGCGACCAAATGGGACAGGGTTCGTGGGGATCACCCCTCCACTTT.

Here the CDR3 reads CASTSTGVGNTIYF. In DNA, the CDR3 is TGTGCCAGCACCTCGACAGGGGTCGGAAACACCATATATTTT. The chain is built from TRBV27 and TRBJ1-3; 8 nucleotides match TRBD1. The CDR3 loop spans 14 amino acids. Germline V CDR1 and CDR2: MNHEY, SMNVEV (reference sequence). V trimming: 7 bases; J trimming: 4 bases; junction bases outside the gene matches: 6.

CDR3: CASSLFGGGASYEQYF. The CDR3 region has the DNA TGTGCCAGCAGCTTATTTGGCGGGGGGGCCTCCTACGAGCAGTACTTC. This sequence joins TRBV7-6 and TRBJ2-7, with TRBD2 identical over 9 bases. The germline V gene encodes CDR1 SGHVS and CDR2 FNYEAQ. Trimming cost V 2 bases and J 0 bases; bases outside gene matches: 5. The CDR3 runs to 16 residues.